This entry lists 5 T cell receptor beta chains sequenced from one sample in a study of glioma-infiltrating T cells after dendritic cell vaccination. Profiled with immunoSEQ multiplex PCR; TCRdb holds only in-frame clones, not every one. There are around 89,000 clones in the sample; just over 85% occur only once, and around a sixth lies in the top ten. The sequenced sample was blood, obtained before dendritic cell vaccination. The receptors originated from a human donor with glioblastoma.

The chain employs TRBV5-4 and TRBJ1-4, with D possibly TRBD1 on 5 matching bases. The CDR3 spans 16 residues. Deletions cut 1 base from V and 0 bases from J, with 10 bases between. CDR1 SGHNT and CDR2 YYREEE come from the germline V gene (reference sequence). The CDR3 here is CASSLWSGTTNEKLFF. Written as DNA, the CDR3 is TGTGCCAGCAGCTTGTGGTCAGGGACAACTAATGAAAAACTGTTTTTT. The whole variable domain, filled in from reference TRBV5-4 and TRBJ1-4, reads ETGVTQSPTHLIKTRGQQVTLRCSSQSGHNTVSWYQQALGQGPQFIFQYYREEENGRGNFPPRFSGLQFPNYSSELNVNALELDDSALYLCASSLWSGTTNEKLFFGSGTQLSVL.

CDR3 nucleotides: TGTGCCAGCAGCTTGGACAACTACGAGCAGTACTTC. It codes for CASSLDNYEQYF. The chain couples TRBV5-4 to TRBJ2-7; D not certain. The CDR3 contains 12 residues. Looked up from germline, CDR1 is SGHNT and CDR2 is YYREEE (reference sequence). Between the trimmed V and J ends, which lost 0 bases and 3 bases, there was a span of 4 bases. The full variable domain, with the rest looked up from reference TRBV5-4 and TRBJ2-7, is ETGVTQSPTHLIKTRGQQVTLRCSSQSGHNTVSWYQQALGQGPQFIFQYYREEENGRGNFPPRFSGLQFPNYSSELNVNALELDDSALYLCASSLDNYEQYFGPGTRLTVT.

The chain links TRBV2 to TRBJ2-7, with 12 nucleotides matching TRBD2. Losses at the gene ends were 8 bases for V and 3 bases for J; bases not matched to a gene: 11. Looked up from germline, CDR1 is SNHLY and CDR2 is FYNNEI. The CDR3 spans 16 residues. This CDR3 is CASVRIGTSGHYEQYF. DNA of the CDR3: TGTGCCAGCGTCCGGATTGGGACTAGCGGGCACTACGAGCAGTACTTC. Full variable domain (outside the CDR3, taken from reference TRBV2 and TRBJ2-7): EPEVTQTPSHQVTQMGQEVILRCVPISNHLYFYWYRQILGQKVEFLVSFYNNEISEKSEIFDDQFSVERPDGSNFTLKIRSTKLEDSAMYFCASVRIGTSGHYEQYFGPGTRLTVT.

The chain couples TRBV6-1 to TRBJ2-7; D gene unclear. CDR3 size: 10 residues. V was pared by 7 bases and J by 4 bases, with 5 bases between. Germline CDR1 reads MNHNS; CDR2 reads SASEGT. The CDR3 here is CASNSYEQYF. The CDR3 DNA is TGTGCCAGCAACTCGTACGAGCAGTACTTC.

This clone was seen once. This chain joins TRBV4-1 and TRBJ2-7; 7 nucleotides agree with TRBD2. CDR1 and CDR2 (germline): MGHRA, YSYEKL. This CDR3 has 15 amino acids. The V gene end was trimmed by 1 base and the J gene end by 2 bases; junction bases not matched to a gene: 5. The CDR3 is CASSQVGGTTYEQYF. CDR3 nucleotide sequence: TGCGCCAGCAGCCAAGTCGGGGGGACCACCTACGAGCAGTACTTC.